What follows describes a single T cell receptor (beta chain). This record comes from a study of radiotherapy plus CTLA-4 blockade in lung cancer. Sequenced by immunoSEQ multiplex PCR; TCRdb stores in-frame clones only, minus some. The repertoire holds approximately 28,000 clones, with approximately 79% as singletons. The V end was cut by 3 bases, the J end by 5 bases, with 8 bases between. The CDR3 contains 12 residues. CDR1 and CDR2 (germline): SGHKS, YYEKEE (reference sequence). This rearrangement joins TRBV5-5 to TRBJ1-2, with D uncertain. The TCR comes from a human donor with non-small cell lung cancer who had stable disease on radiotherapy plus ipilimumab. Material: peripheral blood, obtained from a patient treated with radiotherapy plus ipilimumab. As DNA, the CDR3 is TGTGCCAGCAGCTCCAGGACGTATGGCTACACCTTC. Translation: CASSSRTYGYTF. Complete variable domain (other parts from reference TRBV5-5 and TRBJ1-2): DAGVTQSPTHLIKTRGQQVTLRCSPISGHKSVSWYQQVLGQGPQFIFQYYEKEERGRGNFPDRFSARQFPNYSSELNVNALLLGDSALYLCASSSRTYGYTFGSGTRLTVV.